This paragraph reports one T cell receptor beta chain. Antigen: not known. This record comes from a study of T cell responses to AZD1222 COVID-19 vaccine. Study-wide findings and caveats: Spike-specific TCRs gained breadth and depth after people received two AZD1222 doses. Clonal diversity may have been underestimated, and the donors were mostly white British, with more females than males. Repertoire sampling occurred only after the peak T cell response. Regions left unmutated in variants are reportedly the target of nearly half of spike-specific TCRs.

The V end was cut by 0 bases, the J end by 5 bases, with 5 bases between. CDR3 length: 13 residues. Looked up from germline, CDR1 is SNHLY and CDR2 is FYNNEI. Profiling relied on immunoSEQ multiplex PCR, and the TCRdb table lists in-frame clones only, not all of them. The repertoire consists of roughly 150,000 clones, with roughly 90% occurring once and the leading ten covering 1.3%. This chain connects TRBV2 to TRBJ1-5; no definite D call. This clonotype was sampled from an adult in good health. The material was peripheral blood, obtained on day 0 of AZD1222 vaccination. This CDR3 reads CASSEARHQPQHF. CDR3 DNA sequence: TGTGCCAGCAGTGAAGCGCGTCATCAGCCCCAGCATTTT. The entire variable domain, with the rest obtained from reference TRBV2 and TRBJ1-5, is as follows: EPEVTQTPSHQVTQMGQEVILRCVPISNHLYFYWYRQILGQKVEFLVSFYNNEISEKSEIFDDQFSVERPDGSNFTLKIRSTKLEDSAMYFCASSEARHQPQHFGDGTRLSIL.